The 19 T cell receptor beta chains reported below all come from one sample, sequenced in a study of blood T cell repertoires in COVID-19. Sequenced by immunoSEQ multiplex PCR; TCRdb stores in-frame clones only, minus some. The table records about 120,000 clones, approximately 87% of them present only once. Sequencing was done on a sample of peripheral blood. The receptor source for this set is a man aged 55 to 70 with acute or convalescent COVID-19.

This clone was recorded once. The J gene is TRBJ1-2, the V gene TRBV18; 7 nucleotides match TRBD1. The CDR3 spans 14 residues. V dropped 3 bases and J dropped 4; count of bases not matched to a gene: 5. Germline CDR1 is KGHSH and CDR2 is LQKENI. CDR3 sequence (DNA): TGTGCCAGCTCACCTGGTGGGACAGCCTATGGCTACACCTTC. It codes for CASSPGGTAYGYTF.

The V and J genes are TRBV6-5 and TRBJ1-5, with 7 positions matching TRBD1. Unmatched junction bases numbered 10, after V lost 6 bases and J lost 5 bases. CDR3 length: 15 amino acids. Looked up from germline, CDR1 is MNHEY and CDR2 is SVGAGI. The CDR3 loop is CASRYGTDSDQPQHF. The CDR3 coding sequence is TGTGCCAGCAGGTACGGGACAGATTCCGATCAGCCCCAGCATTTT.

The rearrangement links TRBV27 to TRBJ2-5; the match to TRBD1 covers 9 bases. Germline values: CDR1 MNHEY, CDR2 SMNVEV (reference sequence). Unmatched junction bases numbered 4, after V lost 6 bases and J lost 5 bases. The CDR3 has 13 residues. CDR3 amino acids: CASRDRGGETQYF. CDR3 DNA: TGTGCCAGCAGGGACAGGGGAGGCGAGACCCAGTACTTC.

V is TRBV6-5 and J is TRBJ1-4, with D perhaps matching TRBD1 (6 bases). Germline V gives CDR1 MNHEY, CDR2 SVGAGI. Trimming pared 5 bases from V and 7 bases from J, leaving 14 bases between. The CDR3 totals 14 residues. CDR3 bases: TGTGCCAGCAGTATGGTCAGGGGTGGTGAAAAACTGTTTTTT. Translating it yields CASSMVRGGEKLFF.

The chain couples TRBV18 to TRBJ2-1; D possibly corresponds to TRBD2 (5 bases). Germline CDR1 reads KGHSH; CDR2 reads LQKENI. The CDR3 runs 12 residues. V lost 8 bases to trimming and J lost 7 bases, with 12 bases between them. CDR3 DNA: TGTGCCAGCCTGTCTTCGGGGAATGAGCAGTTCTTC. This encodes CASLSSGNEQFF. The full variable domain, rest sourced from reference TRBV18 and TRBJ2-1, is NAGVMQNPRHLVRRRGQEARLRCSPMKGHSHVYWYRQLPEEGLKFMVYLQKENIIDESGMPKERFSAEFPKEGPSILRIQQVVRGDSAAYFCASLSSGNEQFFGPGTRLTVL.

This chain uses TRBV5-1 with TRBJ2-7; TRBD2 matches 7 bases. Germline V lookup: CDR1 SGHRS, CDR2 YFSETQ. There are 14 residues in the CDR3. Trimming removed 4 bases from V and 7 bases from J; junction bases left unmatched: 11. The CDR3 protein is CASSGRDSGGEQYF. CDR3 DNA sequence: TGCGCCAGCAGCGGGAGGGACTCCGGGGGGGAGCAGTACTTC.

The chain is built from TRBV2 and TRBJ2-2; TRBD2 aligns across 8 bases. Germline V CDR1 and CDR2: SNHLY, FYNNEI. CDR3 size: 16 residues. Losses at the gene ends were 1 base for V and 5 bases for J; bases not matched to a gene: 6. Here the CDR3 DNA reads TGTGCCAGCAGTGAAGGGCTAGCGGGCTTTACCGGGGAGCTGTTTTTT. It codes for CASSEGLAGFTGELFF.

V is TRBV7-9 and J is TRBJ1-4, with 8 bases fitting TRBD1. CDR3 length equals 14 residues. Germline lookup yields CDR1 SEHNR and CDR2 FQNEAQ (reference sequence). Unmatched junction bases numbered 10, after V lost 10 bases and J lost 6 bases. CDR3 nucleotide sequence: TGTGCCATCGGAGGAGCAGGGGGCCATGAAAAACTGTTTTTT. It translates to CAIGGAGGHEKLFF.

The genes are TRBV4-3 and TRBJ1-2; no reliable D call. Trimming stripped 1 base from V and 3 bases from J, with 6 bases between. The CDR3 covers 13 residues. The germline V gene has CDR1 LGHNA and CDR2 YSLEER. The CDR3 here is CASSQGTDYGYTF. DNA for the CDR3: TGCGCCAGCAGCCAAGGAACTGACTATGGCTACACCTTC.

The chain couples TRBV28 to TRBJ2-7, with 7 bases aligning to TRBD2. With V trimmed by 7 bases and J by 3 bases, 9 bases remained unmatched. The CDR3 is 14 residues long. The germline V gene has CDR1 MDHEN and CDR2 SYDVKM. DNA for the CDR3: TGTGCCAGCAATACTCAGGGAGGGCTCTACGAGCAGTACTTC. Its translation: CASNTQGGLYEQYF. Full variable domain (rest looked up from reference TRBV28 and TRBJ2-7): DVKVTQSSRYLVKRTGEKVFLECVQDMDHENMFWYRQDPGLGLRLIYFSYDVKMKEKGDIPEGYSVSREKKERFSLILESASTNQTSMYLCASNTQGGLYEQYFGPGTRLTVT.

This rearrangement joins TRBV5-1 to TRBJ2-1, with 11 bases that match TRBD2. The CDR3 is 16 amino acids. CDR1 is SGHRS, CDR2 YFSETQ, per germline. The J segment lost 5 bases and the V segment lost 0 bases, leaving 4 bases of the junction unmatched. The CDR3 spells CASSLGSGRAHNEQFF. CDR3 sequence (DNA): TGCGCCAGCAGCTTGGGTAGCGGGAGGGCCCACAATGAGCAGTTCTTC.

The chain carries TRBV5-1 and TRBJ2-5; TRBD1 matches 7 bases. V lost 3 bases, J lost 0 bases, and 2 bases stayed unmatched. The CDR3 length is 14 residues. The germline gives CDR1 SGHRS, CDR2 YFSETQ. The CDR3 region is CASSSGQDQETQYF. The CDR3, as DNA: TGCGCCAGCAGCTCAGGACAGGACCAAGAGACCCAGTACTTC.

Points on this clone: The germline gene is not matched at one end of the junction; a read error may be the cause. V and J are TRBV7-9 and TRBJ1-3; weak D call: TRBD1 (6 bases). The germline CDR1 and CDR2 sequences are SEHNR and FQNEAQ (reference sequence). The CDR3 consists of 14 residues. The CDR3 loop reads CASSFTAATGPCDF. The CDR3 coding sequence is TGTGCCAGCAGCTTTACGGCCGCTACAGGGCCGTGCGATTTT.

The V and J genes are TRBV19 and TRBJ2-7, with 11 bases identical to TRBD2. V dropped 5 bases and J dropped 2; count of bases not matched to a gene: 14. Germline CDR1 and CDR2: LNHDA and SQIVND (reference sequence). The CDR3 runs 18 residues. The CDR3 is CASSGALLAGAGPYEQYF. The CDR3 DNA follows: TGTGCCAGTAGTGGGGCTTTACTAGCGGGAGCTGGCCCCTACGAGCAGTACTTC. The entire variable domain, with the rest obtained from reference TRBV19 and TRBJ2-7, is as follows: DGGITQSPKYLFRKEGQNVTLSCEQNLNHDAMYWYRQDPGQGLRLIYYSQIVNDFQKGDIAEGYSVSREKKESFPLTVTSAQKNPTAFYLCASSGALLAGAGPYEQYFGPGTRLTVT.

CDR3 nucleotides: TGTGCCATCAGTGAGGGGACAGTCGGGCAGCCCCAGCATTTT. Translating it yields CAISEGTVGQPQHF. The chain links TRBV10-3 to TRBJ1-5, with 7 bases identical to TRBD1. Germline CDR1 is ENHRY and CDR2 is SYGVKD. The CDR3 has 14 amino acids. V dropped 2 bases and J dropped 7; count of bases not matched to a gene: 5.

The genes are TRBV6-2 or TRBV6-3 and TRBJ1-2; 8 positions agree with TRBD1. V lost 5 bases and J lost 2; bases outside the gene matches: 7. Germline lookup yields CDR1 MNHEY and CDR2 SVGEGT. The CDR3 spans 15 residues. The CDR3 is CASSQSRGPNYGYTF. For the CDR3, the DNA is TGTGCCAGCAGTCAATCCAGGGGGCCCAACTATGGCTACACCTTC.

The V gene is TRBV19, the J gene TRBJ1-1; tentative D call: TRBD1 (6 bases). From germline, CDR1 is LNHDA and CDR2 SQIVND (reference sequence). There are 14 residues in the CDR3. Trimming cost V 5 bases and J 6 bases, with 16 bases left between them. This CDR3 is CASSDIQGFPEAFF. The DNA for the CDR3 is TGTGCCAGTAGTGACATACAGGGATTTCCTGAAGCTTTCTTT. The complete variable domain, with remaining parts taken from reference TRBV19 and TRBJ1-1, reads DGGITQSPKYLFRKEGQNVTLSCEQNLNHDAMYWYRQDPGQGLRLIYYSQIVNDFQKGDIAEGYSVSREKKESFPLTVTSAQKNPTAFYLCASSDIQGFPEAFFGQGTRLTVV.

This rearrangement joins TRBV19 to TRBJ2-2; TRBD2 agrees at 15 bases. This CDR3 has 18 amino acids. Germline CDR1 reads LNHDA; CDR2 reads SQIVND (reference sequence). V was clipped by 5 bases and J by 1 base; unmatched bases: 5. Here the CDR3 reads CASSWGLAGGGNTGELFF. The DNA for the CDR3 is TGTGCCAGTAGTTGGGGACTAGCGGGAGGAGGGAACACCGGGGAGCTGTTTTTT.

The chain uses TRBV29-1 and TRBJ1-4; D is perhaps TRBD1 (5 bases). The germline V gene has CDR1 SQVTM and CDR2 ANQGSEA. V was shortened by 1 base and J by 7 bases, with 13 bases between the two germline ends. This CDR3 is built from 14 residues. The CDR3, as DNA: TGCAGCGTTGAAGTCCGGGGGAATGGTGAAAAACTGTTTTTT. Its protein product is CSVEVRGNGEKLFF.